The rows below give T cell receptor beta chains drawn from one sample of a study of technical replicates of blood from a few donors. Clones were read by immunoSEQ multiplex PCR, and TCRdb kept only the in-frame ones, dropping some. The data contain about 93,000 clones, nearly 97% of them singletons. Material: T cells isolated from PBMCs. The receptors here all came from a human donor in good health. Both conserved end residues are part of each CDR3. The D gene is left open where the match is weak. Rows may omit the clone size; those that give it use once, few, many or a size class.

D: TRBD1
size: .
V: TRBV29-1
J: TRBJ1-2
DNA: TGCAGCGCGGGGACAGGGTTACAGGGCTACACCTTC
CDR3: CSAGTGLQGYTF

D: .
size: .
V: TRBV5-1
J: TRBJ2-3
DNA: TGCGCCAGCAGCTTAGATACGGGTTCAGATACGCAGTATTTT
CDR3: CASSLDTGSDTQYF

D: TRBD2
size: .
V: TRBV10-1
J: TRBJ2-5
DNA: TGCGCCAGTCCTTGGGGGGGTAGCGGGACGTACCAAGAGACCCAGTACTTC
CDR3: CASPWGGSGTYQETQYF

D: TRBD1
size: .
V: TRBV2
J: TRBJ2-3
DNA: TGTGCCAGCAGTGAAGCGAGGAGACAGGGTACAGATACGCAGTATTTT
CDR3: CASSEARRQGTDTQYF

D: .
size: .
V: TRBV6-9
J: TRBJ2-7
DNA: TGTGCCAGCAGTTATTCCCGGACTGATACCTACGAGCAGTACTTC
CDR3: CASSYSRTDTYEQYF

D: .
size: .
V: TRBV7-9
J: TRBJ2-3
DNA: TGTGCCAGCAGCTCCCGACAGGCCACCTCCACAGATACGCAGTATTTT
CDR3: CASSSRQATSTDTQYF

D: .
size: .
V: TRBV28
J: TRBJ1-2
DNA: TGTGCCAGCAGCCTCTCTATTGCGGAAAGCTATGGCTACACCTTC
CDR3: CASSLSIAESYGYTF

D: .
size: .
V: TRBV13
J: TRBJ2-7
DNA: TGTGCCAGCAGCTTGCCGCCAGAAAAATCCGAGCAGTACTTC
CDR3: CASSLPPEKSEQYF

D: TRBD1
size: .
V: TRBV6-4
J: TRBJ1-6
DNA: TGTGCCAGCAGTGGACAGGGGGATGGTTCACCCCTCCACTTT
CDR3: CASSGQGDGSPLHF

D: .
size: .
V: TRBV9
J: TRBJ2-1
DNA: TGTGCCAGCAGCGTAATCACCGGCGGCGGCTACAATGAGCAGTTCTTC
CDR3: CASSVITGGGYNEQFF

D: .
size: .
V: TRBV5-4
J: TRBJ2-5
DNA: TGTGCCAGCAGCCCAACGGGAGACCAGAAAGAGACCCAGTACTTC
CDR3: CASSPTGDQKETQYF

D: .
size: once
V: TRBV6-1
J: TRBJ2-7
DNA: TGTGCCAGCCGCACCCATCCGAGAGACTACGAGCAGTACTTC
CDR3: CASRTHPRDYEQYF

D: .
size: .
V: TRBV6-1
J: TRBJ1-2
DNA: TGTGCCAGCAGTGAAAGGTTGGCAGGTTCTTCATTTTCATTCTATGGCTACACCTTC
CDR3: CASSERLAGSSFSFYGYTF

D: .
size: .
V: TRBV27
J: TRBJ2-7
DNA: TGTGCCAGCAGGACCTCCAGGGGAAGGGACTACGAGCAGTACTTC
CDR3: CASRTSRGRDYEQYF

D: .
size: .
V: TRBV2
J: TRBJ1-5
DNA: TGTGCCAGCAGTTTCCGTAAAAATCAGCCCCAGCATTTT
CDR3: CASSFRKNQPQHF

D: TRBD2
size: once
V: TRBV7-9
J: TRBJ2-1
DNA: TGTGCCAGCACACATCCAGCGGGAACCTCCTACAATGAGCAGTTCTTC
CDR3: CASTHPAGTSYNEQFF

D: .
size: few
V: TRBV5-1
J: TRBJ2-2
DNA: TGCGCCAGCAGCTTGGGAGCCATCTCCACCGGGGAGCTGTTTTTT
CDR3: CASSLGAISTGELFF

D: TRBD2
size: .
V: TRBV2
J: TRBJ2-5
DNA: TGTGCCAGCACGGGAGGGGGGGAAGAGACCCAGTACTTC
CDR3: CASTGGGEETQYF

D: .
size: once
V: TRBV18
J: TRBJ2-7
DNA: TGTGCCAGCTCACCCATGGAGGGCTTCCACGAGCAGTACTTC
CDR3: CASSPMEGFHEQYF

D: TRBD2
size: once
V: TRBV27
J: TRBJ2-3
DNA: TGTGCCAGCAGAAGTTTACTAGCGGACTACACAGATACGCAGTATTTT
CDR3: CASRSLLADYTDTQYF

D: TRBD2
size: .
V: TRBV7-8
J: TRBJ2-7
DNA: TGTGCCAGCAGCTTAGCGCCACGGGGACTAGCGGGTTTGGAGGTCTACGAGCAGTACTTC
CDR3: CASSLAPRGLAGLEVYEQYF

D: TRBD2
size: .
V: TRBV10-2
J: TRBJ2-5
DNA: TGCGCCAGCATGGGACTAGCGGGAATAGAGACCCAGTACTTC
CDR3: CASMGLAGIETQYF

D: .
size: .
V: TRBV30
J: TRBJ1-4
DNA: TGTGCCTGGGAACCGGATTCCGGGGAACTGTTTTTT
CDR3: CAWEPDSGELFF

D: .
size: .
V: TRBV4-2
J: TRBJ1-1
DNA: TGTGCCAGCAGCCAAGCCACCTCGGACAGACCTGAAGCTTTCTTT
CDR3: CASSQATSDRPEAFF

D: .
size: .
V: TRBV2
J: TRBJ2-7
DNA: TGTGCCAGCAGTGACTGGCTGACAGGCTACGAGCAGTACTTC
CDR3: CASSDWLTGYEQYF

D: TRBD2
size: .
V: TRBV9
J: TRBJ2-1
DNA: TGTGCCAGCAGCGTAAAGCCGGGACTAGCGGAGCAGTTCTTC
CDR3: CASSVKPGLAEQFF